Listed below are T cell receptor beta chains from one sample, sequenced in a study of T cells in tuberculosis. Clones were sequenced by immunoSEQ multiplex PCR, and TCRdb holds only the in-frame ones, with some missing. The sample consists of approximately 58,000 clones, nearly 90% of them appearing once. Specimen: CD1b-GMM tetramer-negative cells sorted from PBMCs. The receptors were gathered from an adult woman with latent tuberculosis. CDR3s include the opening cysteine and the closing phenylalanine or tryptophan. A D gene is named only where the DNA matches it firmly. Clone size is not always given. Where it is, it says once, few, many or a class for expanded clones.

D gene	V gene	J gene	clone size	CDR3 protein	CDR3 DNA
TRBD2	TRBV7-2	TRBJ2-5	-	CASSLGLADQETQYF	TGTGCCAGCAGCCTAGGACTAGCGGACCAAGAGACCCAGTACTTC
-	TRBV5-1	TRBJ1-3	-	CASSLAIGSGNTIYF	TGCGCCAGCAGCCTAGCTATTGGCTCTGGAAACACCATATATTTT
TRBD1	TRBV5-1	TRBJ1-1	-	CASSPLLIPGQGNTEAFF	TGCGCCAGCAGCCCTCTCCTGATACCGGGACAGGGGAACACTGAAGCTTTCTTT
-	TRBV10-2	TRBJ1-1	-	CASSGWEGLEAFF	TGCGCCAGCAGTGGATGGGAGGGACTTGAAGCTTTCTTT
TRBD1	TRBV16	TRBJ1-2	few	CASSQKTGLFHGYTF	TGTGCCAGCAGCCAGAAGACAGGGCTATTTCATGGCTACACCTTC
TRBD1	TRBV5-1	TRBJ2-2	-	CASSLVRDRGRYTGELFF	TGCGCCAGCAGCTTGGTGCGGGACAGGGGTCGTTACACCGGGGAGCTGTTTTTT
TRBD1	TRBV18	TRBJ2-7	once	CASSLPTGNLYEQYF	TGTGCCAGCTCCCTCCCGACAGGGAACTTGTACGAGCAGTACTTC
TRBD2	TRBV4-3	TRBJ2-7	once	CASSLFSASGGPYEQYF	TGCGCCAGCAGCCTATTCTCGGCTAGCGGGGGACCCTACGAGCAGTACTTC
-	TRBV4-1	TRBJ2-1	few	CASSQVMVWEEEELFF	TGCGCCAGCAGCCAAGTTATGGTTTGGGAAGAGGAGGAATTGTTCTTC
TRBD2	TRBV7-2	TRBJ2-7	-	CASRTSAAYEQYF	TGTGCCAGCAGGACTAGCGCTGCCTACGAGCAGTACTTC
TRBD2	TRBV15	TRBJ2-5	-	CATSRGLAGEETQYF	TGTGCCACCAGCAGGGGTCTGGCGGGGGAAGAGACCCAGTACTTC
TRBD1	TRBV5-1	TRBJ2-6	-	CASSLDSGTGFAGANVLTF	TGCGCCAGCAGCTTGGATTCCGGGACAGGGTTCGCTGGGGCCAACGTCCTGACTTTC
TRBD2	TRBV6-5	TRBJ2-7	-	CASRPDSGVVYEQYF	TGTGCCAGCAGACCTGATAGCGGGGTCGTTTACGAGCAGTACTTC
-	TRBV7-9	TRBJ2-5	-	CASSPRLKETQYF	TGTGCCAGCAGCCCCCGACTTAAAGAGACCCAGTACTTC
-	TRBV30	TRBJ1-5	few	CAWSSQGRNQPQHF	TGTGCCTGGAGCTCCCAGGGGCGCAATCAGCCCCAGCATTTT
TRBD1	TRBV7-9	TRBJ1-2	once	CASSETDRGALGVYTF	TGTGCCAGCAGCGAAACGGACAGGGGAGCCTTAGGAGTCTACACCTTC
-	TRBV28	TRBJ2-6	-	CASSLGEANVLTF	TGTGCCAGCAGTCTAGGGGAGGCCAACGTCCTGACTTTC
TRBD2	TRBV5-1	TRBJ2-3	-	CASSSGTSLGTDTQYF	TGCGCCAGCAGCTCTGGGACTAGCCTCGGCACAGATACGCAGTATTTT
-	TRBV28	TRBJ2-3	-	CASTFGGGSTDTQYF	TGTGCCAGCACCTTCGGAGGCGGAAGCACAGATACGCAGTATTTT
-	TRBV7-9	TRBJ2-2	-	CASSSSRGRTGELFF	TGTGCCAGCAGCTCCAGTCGGGGGAGAACCGGGGAGCTGTTTTTT
-	TRBV19	TRBJ2-7	-	CASSIDRLSYEQYF	TGTGCCAGTAGTATAGACAGGTTGTCCTACGAGCAGTACTTC
TRBD1	TRBV5-1	TRBJ1-1	-	CASSGDRGDTEAFF	TGCGCCAGCAGCGGCGACAGGGGGGACACTGAAGCTTTCTTT
TRBD1	TRBV7-6	TRBJ2-7	-	CASSSSTAGTETYEQYF	TGTGCCAGCAGCTCCTCCACCGCTGGGACAGAAACCTACGAGCAGTACTTC
-	TRBV5-1	TRBJ2-7	-	CASSYTTGTTGKYEQYF	TGCGCCAGCAGTTACACCACCGGGACAACAGGAAAGTACGAGCAGTACTTC
-	TRBV7-9	TRBJ2-3	-	CASSLVVHGGTDTQYF	TGTGCCAGCAGCTTAGTTGTGCATGGAGGCACAGATACGCAGTATTTT
-	TRBV29-1	TRBJ1-1	-	CSAAQVPASEAFF	TGCAGCGCCGCACAGGTCCCGGCAAGTGAAGCTTTCTTT
-	TRBV21-1	TRBJ2-5	-	CASSKTVLAMQETQYF	TGTGCCAGCAGCAAAACCGTGCTCGCTATGCAAGAGACCCAGTACTTC
-	TRBV5-1	TRBJ2-1	-	CASSLELEQFF	TGCGCCAGCAGCTTGGAGCTTGAGCAGTTCTTC
TRBD2	TRBV5-1	TRBJ2-7	-	CASSRLAHEQYF	TGCGCCAGCAGCCGACTAGCTCACGAGCAGTACTTC
-	TRBV27	TRBJ2-5	-	CASSFGLQETQYF	TGTGCCAGCAGTTTTGGGCTACAAGAGACCCAGTACTTC
TRBD2	TRBV15	TRBJ2-1	-	CATSRVPSGSSYNEQFF	TGTGCCACCAGCAGAGTGCCTAGCGGGAGCTCCTACAATGAGCAGTTCTTC
TRBD1	TRBV5-6	TRBJ2-2	few	CASSPGQGDTGELFF	TGTGCCAGCAGCCCGGGGCAGGGGGACACCGGGGAGCTGTTTTTT
TRBD1	TRBV6-6	TRBJ2-7	-	CASSYSDRVIHEQYF	TGTGCCAGCAGTTACTCGGACAGGGTTATCCACGAGCAGTACTTC
TRBD1	TRBV6-5	TRBJ2-7	-	CASRRQGMWYEQYF	TGTGCCAGCAGGAGACAGGGTATGTGGTACGAGCAGTACTTC
-	TRBV6-1	TRBJ1-2	-	CASSGKAGTSVNYGYTF	TGTGCCAGCAGTGGCAAGGCCGGGACATCCGTTAACTATGGCTACACCTTC
-	TRBV19	TRBJ1-3	few	CASSISEHSGNTIYF	TGTGCCAGTAGTATCAGCGAACACTCTGGAAACACCATATATTTT
TRBD1	TRBV6-5	TRBJ1-5	-	CASSRQGSQPQHF	TGTGCCAGCAGTCGACAGGGCAGTCAGCCCCAGCATTTT
TRBD2	TRBV7-8	TRBJ2-3	-	CASSYGRSEDTQYF	TGTGCCAGCAGCTACGGGAGGTCAGAAGATACGCAGTATTTT
TRBD2	TRBV18	TRBJ2-3	-	CASSPTAGSTDTQYF	TGTGCCAGCTCACCAACAGCGGGGAGCACAGATACGCAGTATTTT
-	TRBV28	TRBJ2-2	-	CASSLASFAGELFF	TGTGCCAGCAGTTTGGCTAGCTTTGCCGGGGAGCTGTTTTTT
TRBD1	TRBV7-6	TRBJ1-2	-	CASSLARGQGKGYNYGYTF	TGTGCCAGCAGCTTAGCGAGAGGACAGGGGAAGGGGTATAACTATGGCTACACCTTC
TRBD1	TRBV4-1	TRBJ1-4	-	CASSHRQGTNEKLFF	TGCGCCAGCAGCCACCGACAGGGTACCAATGAAAAACTGTTTTTT
-	TRBV7-2	TRBJ1-2	-	CASSLQGSNYGYTF	TGTGCCAGCAGCTTGCAGGGGTCCAACTATGGCTACACCTTC
TRBD2	TRBV4-3	TRBJ2-1	-	CASSQRGGLAAGVQFF	TGCGCCAGCAGCCAACGCGGAGGACTAGCTGCCGGGGTTCAGTTCTTC
-	TRBV5-6	TRBJ2-1	-	CASSHLLTQGNEQFF	TGTGCCAGCAGCCACTTACTCACACAGGGCAATGAGCAGTTCTTC
-	TRBV4-1	TRBJ1-3	-	CASSHPATDSGNTIYF	TGCGCCAGCAGCCACCCAGCCACAGACTCTGGAAACACCATATATTTT
TRBD1	TRBV6-5	TRBJ2-2	once	CASGRQGNGELFF	TGTGCCAGCGGTAGACAGGGTAACGGGGAGCTGTTTTTT
TRBD2	TRBV19	TRBJ2-7	-	CASSLGEGYEQYF	TGTGCCAGTAGTCTGGGGGAGGGCTACGAGCAGTACTTC
-	TRBV7-2	TRBJ1-2	-	CASSLSVDGYTF	TGTGCCAGCAGCTTATCGGTGGATGGCTACACCTTC
-	TRBV9	TRBJ2-7	-	CASSVGLDRYEQYF	TGTGCCAGCAGCGTGGGACTTGACCGCTACGAGCAGTACTTC
-	TRBV6-1	TRBJ1-2	-	CASSRTGNGYTF	TGTGCCAGCAGTAGAACAGGGAATGGCTACACCTTC
TRBD1	TRBV11-3	TRBJ2-7	-	CASSDRDYEQYF	TGTGCCAGCAGCGACAGGGACTACGAGCAGTACTTC
-	TRBV25-1	TRBJ2-7	-	CASSEVWGGEGIEQYF	TGTGCCAGCAGTGAAGTATGGGGGGGCGAGGGAATCGAGCAGTACTTC
-	TRBV30	TRBJ1-5	once	CAWSVSGGASNQPQHF	TGTGCCTGGAGTGTTTCGGGAGGGGCCAGCAATCAGCCCCAGCACTTT
TRBD2	TRBV7-9	TRBJ2-1	-	CASSLRPSGGVRDYNEQFF	TGTGCCAGCAGCTTACGTCCTAGCGGGGGGGTCCGAGACTACAATGAGCAGTTCTTC
TRBD1	TRBV6-6	TRBJ1-2	-	CASFTRQGAYGYTF	TGTGCCAGCTTTACGAGACAGGGGGCCTATGGCTACACCTTC
TRBD1	TRBV7-6	TRBJ2-3	-	CASSGDREGEDTQYF	TGTGCCAGCAGCGGGGACAGGGAGGGTGAAGATACGCAGTATTTT